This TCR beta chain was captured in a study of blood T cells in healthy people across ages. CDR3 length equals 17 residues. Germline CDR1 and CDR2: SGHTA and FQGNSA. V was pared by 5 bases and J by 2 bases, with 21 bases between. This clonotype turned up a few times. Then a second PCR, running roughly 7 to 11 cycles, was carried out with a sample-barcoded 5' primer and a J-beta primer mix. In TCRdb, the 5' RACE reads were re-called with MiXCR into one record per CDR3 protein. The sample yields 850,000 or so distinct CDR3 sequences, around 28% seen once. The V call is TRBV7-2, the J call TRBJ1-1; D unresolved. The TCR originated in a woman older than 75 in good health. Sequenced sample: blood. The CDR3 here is CASSPIGSGQVNTEAFF. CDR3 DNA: TGTGCCAGCAGCCCAATCGGCAGTGGGCAAGTTAACACTGAAGCTTTCTTT.